A single sample gave rise to the 5 T cell receptor beta chains below, sequenced in a study of CD8 T cells in Susac syndrome. The RNA, roughly 0.5 to 1 ug, was put through reverse transcription using random hexamers. TCRdb reprocessed the immunoSEQ multiplex PCR reads via MiXCR and lists one record per CDR3 protein. The sample comprises roughly 200,000 distinct CDR3 sequences, around 95% of which are singletons, and under 0.12% rests with the top ten. The sample consisted of CD4+ T cells from PBMCs. The receptors here all came from a human donor in good health.

As DNA, the CDR3 is TGCAGTGCTCCGGACAGGGAATGGCGGGGGAACACTGAAGCTTTCTTT. Its protein is CSAPDREWRGNTEAFF. The V and J genes are TRBV20-1 and TRBJ1-1; TRBD1 aligns across 8 bases. The germline gives CDR1 DFQATT, CDR2 SNEGSKA (reference sequence). The CDR3 is made up of 16 amino acids. J lost 1 base, V lost 5 bases, and 12 bases had no gene match.

The chain is built from TRBV6-5 and TRBJ2-1; D is ambiguous. The CDR3 totals 17 residues. In germline, CDR1 is MNHEY, CDR2 SVGAGI. Deletions cut 0 bases from V and 0 bases from J, with 12 bases between. The DNA for the CDR3 is TGTGCCAGCAGTTACTCGAGTGTAGTCTACTCCTACAATGAGCAGTTCTTC. Protein sequence: CASSYSSVVYSYNEQFF.

This clonotype was detected once. The J gene is TRBJ1-5, the V gene TRBV15; D not certain. Germline lookup yields CDR1 LNHNV and CDR2 YYDKDF (reference sequence). Trimming shortened V by 3 bases and J by 10 bases, and 16 bases separated the two germline ends. This CDR3 comprises 14 residues. The CDR3 coding sequence is TGTGCCACCAGCAGGGGCGTCACCTTGTCCCCCCAGCATTTT. Translation: CATSRGVTLSPQHF.

The V call is TRBV30, the J call TRBJ1-5, with 7 positions matching TRBD1. CDR1 is GTSNPN and CDR2 is SVGIG in the germline V gene (reference sequence). The CDR3 loop spans 15 amino acids. The V gene end was trimmed by 2 bases and the J gene end by 9 bases; junction bases not matched to a gene: 13. For the CDR3, the DNA is TGTGCCTGGAGTCCGCCCAGGGGGGGGGTCTGGCCCCAGCATTTT. Translation: CAWSPPRGGVWPQHF.

This rearrangement joins TRBV6-2 or TRBV6-3 to TRBJ1-2; D is perhaps TRBD1 (5 bases). The CDR3 has 15 amino acids. The germline V gene encodes CDR1 MNHEY and CDR2 SVGEGT. V was cut by 2 bases and J by 4 bases, with 14 bases left in between. Here the CDR3 DNA reads TGTGCCAGCAGTTACCGCGGACAATCGCGCTATGGCTACACCTTC. This translates into CASSYRGQSRYGYTF.